This TCR beta chain is from a study of blood T cell repertoires in COVID-19. Cohorts were assigned according to the clinical history that participants reported. In the original processing: Amplification from reference gene primers served as the basis for estimated nucleated cell counts. Repertoires were generated with immunoSEQ multiplex PCR, while TCRdb's copy carries only in-frame clones and drops some. V and J calls and clone size are as listed in that table; D and trimming were resolved from the DNA. The data show roughly 400,000 clones, about 92% seen once. V shed 5 bases and J 4 bases; nucleotides not matched to a gene: 3. The CDR3 sequence is 13 residues long. Germline assignment: CDR1 SGHNT and CDR2 YYREEE (reference sequence).

The chain has TRBV5-4 and TRBJ2-7, with 10 bases identical to TRBD1. The receptor's source is a man between 18 and 29 years old who had recovered from COVID-19. Sequenced material: PBMCs or T cells enriched from blood (not recorded which). CDR3 bases: TGTGCCAGCAGTCGGGACAGGGGTTACGAGCAGTACTTC. Its protein is CASSRDRGYEQYF.